Below are 13 T cell receptor beta chains sequenced from a single sample in a study of PD-L1 blockade in urothelial cancer. Sample time point: peripheral blood 6 weeks after treatment start. Clones were sequenced by immunoSEQ multiplex PCR, and TCRdb holds only the in-frame ones, with some missing. This sample yields around 110,000 clones, of which roughly 90% are seen a single time; 3.5% to 4.5% belongs to the top ten. The input for sequencing was PBMCs, taken around atezolizumab (anti-PD-L1) treatment. The receptors were gathered from a man between 60 and 75 years old with urothelial cancer.

The table lists this clone with a few counts. V usage is TRBV7-9 and J usage is TRBJ2-1; tentative D call: TRBD2 (7 bases). This CDR3 has 17 amino acids. Trimming left V 5 bases short and J 0 bases short, with 17 bases between. Per the germline V gene, CDR1 is SEHNR and CDR2 is FQNEAQ (reference sequence). CDR3 nucleotide sequence: TGTGCCAGCAGCGGCCTCTTGGGGGGGCTCTCCTACAATGAGCAGTTCTTC. Protein sequence: CASSGLLGGLSYNEQFF.

The genes are TRBV7-2 and TRBJ2-1; 11 bases agree with TRBD2. Trimming removed 5 bases from V and 9 bases from J; junction bases left unmatched: 18. The CDR3 has 18 residues. Germline V gene data show CDR1 as SGHTA and CDR2 as FQGNSA. The CDR3 loop reads CASSKAYSILAGAAEQFF. Written as DNA, the CDR3 is TGTGCCAGCAGCAAAGCCTACTCGATACTAGCGGGAGCTGCTGAGCAGTTCTTC. Using reference TRBV7-2 and TRBJ2-1 for the parts outside the CDR3, the full variable domain is GAGVSQSPSNKVTEKGKDVELRCDPISGHTALYWYRQSLGQGLEFLIYFQGNSAPDKSGLPSDRFSAERTGGSVSTLTIQRTQQEDSAVYLCASSKAYSILAGAAEQFFGPGTRLTVL.

The chain couples TRBV5-1 to TRBJ2-5; possible D gene TRBD1, 6 bases. The V end lost 2 bases, the J end lost 2 bases, and 10 bases lay between the germline ends. Germline assignment: CDR1 SGHRS and CDR2 YFSETQ. The CDR3 sequence is 14 residues long. DNA of the CDR3: TGCGCCAGCAGCTTACAGGGACCTCAAGAGACCCAGTACTTC. Protein sequence: CASSLQGPQETQYF. Full variable domain (outside the CDR3, taken from reference TRBV5-1 and TRBJ2-5): KAGVTQTPRYLIKTRGQQVTLSCSPISGHRSVSWYQQTPGQGLQFLFEYFSETQRNKGNFPGRFSGRQFSNSRSEMNVSTLELGDSALYLCASSLQGPQETQYFGPGTRLLVL.

This sequence joins TRBV4-3 and TRBJ1-2; the match to TRBD1 covers 8 bases. Germline trimming cut 6 bases from V and 0 bases from J; bases unmatched to any gene: 6. This CDR3 comprises 15 residues. CDR1 and CDR2 from the germline V gene are LGHNA and YSLEER. The CDR3 sequence is CASSPGTGPNYGYTF. The DNA of the CDR3 is TGCGCCAGCAGTCCCGGGACAGGCCCTAACTATGGCTACACCTTC.

The CDR3 DNA follows: TGTGCCAGCAGCGTAGGACAGGGGATTAGTTATGAGACCCAGTACTTC. It translates to CASSVGQGISYETQYF. The genes are TRBV9 and TRBJ2-5, with 8 positions matching TRBD1. CDR3 size: 16 residues. V lost 0 bases to trimming and J lost 5 bases; unmatched junction nucleotides: 9. CDR1 and CDR2 (germline): SGDLS, YYNGEE.

V gene TRBV28 combines with J gene TRBJ1-3; TRBD1 matches at 7 bases. The CDR3 is 12 residues long. Germline CDR1 is MDHEN and CDR2 is SYDVKM. J gave up 4 bases and V 6 bases, and 0 bases lay outside the gene matches. The CDR3 loop reads CASRDRGNTIYF. The CDR3 nucleotides are TGTGCCAGCAGGGACAGGGGAAACACCATATATTTT.

V usage is TRBV30 and J usage is TRBJ2-3; 13 bases fit TRBD2. CDR1 is GTSNPN and CDR2 is SVGIG in the germline V gene (reference sequence). V was pared by 0 bases and J by 6 bases, with 0 bases of the junction left unmatched. The CDR3 has 14 residues. DNA of the CDR3: TGTGCCTGGAGTGTGGGACTAGCGGGGGATACGCAGTATTTT. Protein sequence: CAWSVGLAGDTQYF. The whole variable domain, filled in from reference TRBV30 and TRBJ2-3, reads SQTIHQWPATLVQPVGSPLSLECTVEGTSNPNLYWYRQAAGRGLQLLFYSVGIGQISSEVPQNLSASRPQDRQFILSSKKLLLSDSGFYLCAWSVGLAGDTQYFGPGTRLTVL.

The gene calls are TRBV7-2 and TRBJ1-1, with 10 bases that match TRBD1. The CDR3 spans 17 residues. With 1 base clipped from V and 4 bases from J, the junction kept 9 bases outside the gene matches. The germline V gene has CDR1 SGHTA and CDR2 FQGNSA. The CDR3 sequence: CASSLGGQGRRGTEAFF. The DNA of the CDR3 is TGTGCCAGCAGCTTAGGGGGACAGGGGCGCCGCGGCACTGAAGCTTTCTTT.

This chain joins TRBV5-1 and TRBJ1-2; D gene unclear. The V gene's germline CDR1 is SGHRS and CDR2 YFSETQ. The V and J ends lost 1 base and 5 bases respectively, with 9 bases between them. The CDR3 extends over 13 amino acids. CDR3 coding DNA: TGCGCCAGCAGCTTGAACACGAGGTATGGCTACACCTTC. Protein sequence: CASSLNTRYGYTF.

This rearrangement joins TRBV19 to TRBJ2-2; no definite D call. Germline V gene data show CDR1 as LNHDA and CDR2 as SQIVND (reference sequence). The CDR3 is 13 amino acids. Trimming cost V 6 bases and J 0 bases, with 5 bases left between them. The DNA of the CDR3 is TGTGCCAGTAGGTCTGCGAACACCGGGGAGCTGTTTTTT. Its protein is CASRSANTGELFF. The full variable domain, completed using reference TRBV19 and TRBJ2-2, is DGGITQSPKYLFRKEGQNVTLSCEQNLNHDAMYWYRQDPGQGLRLIYYSQIVNDFQKGDIAEGYSVSREKKESFPLTVTSAQKNPTAFYLCASRSANTGELFFGEGSRLTVL.

This chain uses TRBV30 with TRBJ1-2; 7 bases agree with TRBD1. This CDR3 comprises 15 residues. Germline CDR1 reads GTSNPN; CDR2 reads SVGIG (reference sequence). The ends lost 1 base at V and 7 bases at J; junction bases unmatched: 12. CDR3 coding DNA: TGTGCCTGGAGTGAAAAGACAAGACAGGGAGGTGGCTACACCTTC. Protein product: CAWSEKTRQGGGYTF.

The genes are TRBV20-1 and TRBJ2-1; unclear D gene. CDR3 length: 11 amino acids. Trimming stripped 6 bases from V and 5 bases from J, with 8 bases between. Germline-derived CDR1 and CDR2 are DFQATT and SNEGSKA (reference sequence). The CDR3 here is CSAAGDNEQFF. In DNA form, the CDR3 reads TGCAGTGCAGCAGGTGACAATGAGCAGTTCTTC.

V and J are TRBV11-2 and TRBJ1-5, with unresolved D. The CDR3 consists of 13 residues. Germline-derived CDR1 and CDR2 are SGHAT and FQNNGV. V lost 3 bases and J lost 4, with 7 bases in between. The CDR3 here is CASSFALNQPQHF. DNA of the CDR3: TGTGCCAGCAGCTTTGCACTTAATCAGCCCCAGCATTTT.